The 9 T cell receptor beta chains listed next were all sequenced from one sample in a study of EBV T-cell therapy then PD-1 blockade in nasopharyngeal carcinoma. Generated by immunoSEQ multiplex PCR, the TCRdb table keeps only in-frame clones and is missing some. The sample lists 15,000 or so clones, approximately 88% seen once, with over 25% in the top ten. These receptors lack a known antigen. Sample treatment: AdE1-LMPpoly-expanded autologous EBV-specific T-cell therapy followed by anti-PD-1 nivolumab. This material consisted of CD8+ T cells from blood, taken at day 0 from a patient whose treatment included autologous EBV-specific T cells and nivolumab. All receptors derive from a man aged 35 to 55 with nasopharyngeal carcinoma.

The chain combines TRBV29-1 with TRBJ2-3, with TRBD2 matching 13 bases. Germline V lookup: CDR1 SQVTM, CDR2 ANQGSEA. The trim removed 4 bases at V and 4 bases at J, leaving 2 bases unmatched. This CDR3 is 14 amino acids long. The CDR3 DNA follows: TGCAGCGTTGTTACTAGCGGGGGGGCAGATACGCAGTATTTT. It yields the protein CSVVTSGGADTQYF.

V is TRBV20-1 and J is TRBJ1-1; weak D call: TRBD1 (6 bases). The CDR3 covers 11 residues. Germline lookup yields CDR1 DFQATT and CDR2 SNEGSKA (reference sequence). CDR3 sequence (DNA): TGCCAGGGGACTGACTCGTCTGAAGCTTTCTTT. This translates into CQGTDSSEAFF.

The chain joins TRBV11-3 to TRBJ2-1; TRBD1 aligns across 8 bases. Germline CDR1 reads SGHNT; CDR2 reads YENEEA. This CDR3 region has 14 residues. The trim removed 5 bases at V and 4 bases at J, leaving 4 bases unmatched. The CDR3 DNA sequence: TGTGCCAGCAGCCGAAGGACAGGGTACAATGAGCAGTTCTTC. It is translated as CASSRRTGYNEQFF.

The CDR3 region has the DNA TGTGCCACCTTCAAGGGGGGGGACACTGAAGCTTTCTTT. Protein product: CATFKGGDTEAFF. The chain employs TRBV7-2 and TRBJ1-1; tentatively, D is TRBD1 (6 bases). The CDR3 totals 13 residues. The V and J ends lost 10 bases and 3 bases respectively, with 15 bases between them. Looked up from germline, CDR1 is SGHTA and CDR2 is FQGNSA.

V gene TRBV19 combines with J gene TRBJ2-2, with D maybe TRBD2 (7 bases). The V gene's germline CDR1 is LNHDA and CDR2 SQIVND (reference sequence). The CDR3 has 15 amino acids. V was clipped by 7 bases and J by 6 bases, with 18 bases between them. Here the CDR3 reads CASKRPGGDSGELFF. In DNA, the CDR3 is TGTGCCAGTAAGCGGCCGGGGGGCGACTCCGGGGAGCTGTTTTTT.

This clone was counted a single time. This chain uses TRBV9 with TRBJ2-1; 10 bases match TRBD2. Germline-derived CDR1 and CDR2 are SGDLS and YYNGEE. This CDR3 has 17 residues. V shed 3 bases and J 4 bases; nucleotides not matched to a gene: 10. DNA of the CDR3: TGTGCCAGCAGCGACAAAGCGGGGGGGCCGAGTTACAATGAGCAGTTCTTC. It yields the protein CASSDKAGGPSYNEQFF.

This chain uses TRBV2 with TRBJ2-7; 11 bases match TRBD2. This CDR3 is 15 amino acids long. Germline CDR1 reads SNHLY; CDR2 reads FYNNEI. V trimming: 6 bases; J trimming: 3 bases; junction bases outside the gene matches: 7. The CDR3 coding sequence is TGTGCCAGCAGGGGGGGGACTAGCGGTTACTACGAGCAGTACTTC. Amino acids: CASRGGTSGYYEQYF.

The chain couples TRBV6-1 to TRBJ2-5, with 11 bases identical to TRBD2. V gave up 2 bases and J gave up 2 bases; unmatched junction bases: 1. Germline CDR1 MNHNS, CDR2 SASEGT. The CDR3 is 15 residues long. In DNA, the CDR3 is TGTGCCAGCAGTGAATTAGCGGGGGGGCAAGAGACCCAGTACTTC. The encoded protein is CASSELAGGQETQYF.

The V and J genes are TRBV6-4 and TRBJ2-1; D possibly corresponds to TRBD1 (5 bases). Germline assignment: CDR1 MRHNA and CDR2 SNTAGT. The CDR3 totals 16 residues. V lost 0 bases and J lost 2, with 11 bases in between. The CDR3 here is CASSDSSGNPYNEQFF. DNA for the CDR3: TGTGCCAGCAGTGACTCATCAGGGAATCCCTACAATGAGCAGTTCTTC.